This T cell receptor beta chain was captured in a study of shared clonotypes between healthy human individuals. Between the trimmed V and J ends, which lost 3 bases and 0 bases, there was a span of 11 bases. CDR1 is SGHTA and CDR2 is FQGNSA in the germline V gene. The CDR3 is 16 amino acids. Sequencing was performed with immunoSEQ multiplex PCR; in TCRdb, only in-frame clones are kept and a portion is missing. Seen here are about 2.3 million clones, under 95% observed once, and the top ten hold 0.37%. Sequencing was carried out using naive CD4+ T cells from PBMCs. Subset described: CD45RA+ positively selected. The rearrangement uses TRBV7-2 and TRBJ2-2; D is tentatively TRBD1 or TRBD2 (5 bases each). This sequence was found in a man between 18 and 29 years old in good health. Some clones in this sample may be carry-over from other donors' samples. The CDR3 region has the DNA TGTGCCAGCAGCTTGTTAGGGACCCCGAACACCGGGGAGCTGTTTTTT. This sequence encodes CASSLLGTPNTGELFF.